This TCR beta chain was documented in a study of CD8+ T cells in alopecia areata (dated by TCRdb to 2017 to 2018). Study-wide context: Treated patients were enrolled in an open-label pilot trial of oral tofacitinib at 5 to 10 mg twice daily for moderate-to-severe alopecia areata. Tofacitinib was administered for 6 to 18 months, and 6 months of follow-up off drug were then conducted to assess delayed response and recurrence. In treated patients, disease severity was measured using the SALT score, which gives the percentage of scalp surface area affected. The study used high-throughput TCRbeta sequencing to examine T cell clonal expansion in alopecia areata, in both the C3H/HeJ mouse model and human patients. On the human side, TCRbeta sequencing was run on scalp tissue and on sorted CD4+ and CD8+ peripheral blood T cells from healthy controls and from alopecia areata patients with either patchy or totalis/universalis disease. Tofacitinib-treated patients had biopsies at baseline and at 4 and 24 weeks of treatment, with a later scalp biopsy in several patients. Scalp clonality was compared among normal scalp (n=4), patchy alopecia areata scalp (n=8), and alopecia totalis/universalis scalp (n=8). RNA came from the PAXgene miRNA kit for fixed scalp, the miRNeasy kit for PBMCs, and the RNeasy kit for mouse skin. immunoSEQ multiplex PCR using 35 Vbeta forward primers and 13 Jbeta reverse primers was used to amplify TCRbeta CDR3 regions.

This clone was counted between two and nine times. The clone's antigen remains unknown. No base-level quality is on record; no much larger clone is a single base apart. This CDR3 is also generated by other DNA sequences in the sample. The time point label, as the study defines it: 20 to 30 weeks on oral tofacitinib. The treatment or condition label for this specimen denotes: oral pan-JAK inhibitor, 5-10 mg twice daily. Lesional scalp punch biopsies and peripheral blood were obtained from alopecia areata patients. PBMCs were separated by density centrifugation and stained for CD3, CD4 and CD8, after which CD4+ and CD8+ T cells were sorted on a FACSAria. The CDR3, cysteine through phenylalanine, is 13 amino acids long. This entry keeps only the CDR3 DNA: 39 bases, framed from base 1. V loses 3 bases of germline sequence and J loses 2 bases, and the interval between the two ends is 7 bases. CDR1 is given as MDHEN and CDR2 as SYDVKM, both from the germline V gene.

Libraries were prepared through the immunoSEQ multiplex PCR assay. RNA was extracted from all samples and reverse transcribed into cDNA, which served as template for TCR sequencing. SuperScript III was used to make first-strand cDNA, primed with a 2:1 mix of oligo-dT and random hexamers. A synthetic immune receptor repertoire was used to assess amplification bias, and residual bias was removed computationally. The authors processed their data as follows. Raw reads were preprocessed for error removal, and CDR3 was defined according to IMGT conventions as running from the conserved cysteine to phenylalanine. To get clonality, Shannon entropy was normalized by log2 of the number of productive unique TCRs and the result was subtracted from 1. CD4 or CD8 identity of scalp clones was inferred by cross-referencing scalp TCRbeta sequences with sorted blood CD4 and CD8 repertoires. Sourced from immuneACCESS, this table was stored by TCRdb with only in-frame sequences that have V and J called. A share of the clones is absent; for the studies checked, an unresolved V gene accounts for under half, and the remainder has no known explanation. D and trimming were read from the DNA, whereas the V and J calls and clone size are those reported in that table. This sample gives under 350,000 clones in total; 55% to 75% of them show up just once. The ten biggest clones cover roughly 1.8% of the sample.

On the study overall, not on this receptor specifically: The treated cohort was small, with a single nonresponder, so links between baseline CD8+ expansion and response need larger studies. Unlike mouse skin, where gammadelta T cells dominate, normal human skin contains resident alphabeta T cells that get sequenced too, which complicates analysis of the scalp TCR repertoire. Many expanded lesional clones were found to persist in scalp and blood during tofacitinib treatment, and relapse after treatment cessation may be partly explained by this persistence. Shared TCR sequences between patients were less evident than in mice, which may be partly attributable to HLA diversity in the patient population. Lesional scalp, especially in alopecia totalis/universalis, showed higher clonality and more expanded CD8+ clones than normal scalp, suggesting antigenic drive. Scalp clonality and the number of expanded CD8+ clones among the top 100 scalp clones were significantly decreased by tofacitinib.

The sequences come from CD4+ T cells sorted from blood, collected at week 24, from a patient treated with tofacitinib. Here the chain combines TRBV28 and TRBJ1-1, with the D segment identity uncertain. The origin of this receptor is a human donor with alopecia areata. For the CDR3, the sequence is CASSLTLNTEAFF. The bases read TGTGCCAGCAGTTTGACACTTAACACTGAAGCTTTCTTT.